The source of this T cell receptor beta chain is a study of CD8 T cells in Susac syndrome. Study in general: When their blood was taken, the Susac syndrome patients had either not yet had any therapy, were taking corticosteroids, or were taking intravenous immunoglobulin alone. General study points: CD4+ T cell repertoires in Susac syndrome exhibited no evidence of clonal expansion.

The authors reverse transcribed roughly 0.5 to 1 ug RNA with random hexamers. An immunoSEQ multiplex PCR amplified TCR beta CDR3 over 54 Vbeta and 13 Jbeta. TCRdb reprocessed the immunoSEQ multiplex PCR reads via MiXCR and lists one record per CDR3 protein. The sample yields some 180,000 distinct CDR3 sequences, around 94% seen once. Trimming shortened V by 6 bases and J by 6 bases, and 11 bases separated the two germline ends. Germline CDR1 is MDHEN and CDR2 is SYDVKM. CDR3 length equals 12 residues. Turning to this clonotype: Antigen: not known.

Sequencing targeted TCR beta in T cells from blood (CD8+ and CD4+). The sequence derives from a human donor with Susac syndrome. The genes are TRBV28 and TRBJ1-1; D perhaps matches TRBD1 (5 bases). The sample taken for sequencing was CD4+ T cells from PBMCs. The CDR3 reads CASSPGRAEAFF. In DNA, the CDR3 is TGTGCCAGCAGCCCAGGGAGGGCTGAAGCTTTCTTT.